This is a list of T cell receptor beta chains from one sample in a study of PD-1 blockade in classical Hodgkin lymphoma. Profiled with immunoSEQ multiplex PCR; TCRdb holds only in-frame clones, not every one. This table has about 21,000 clones, about 94% appearing once. The source material was peripheral blood mononuclear cells (PBMCs). These receptors all come from a human donor with classical Hodgkin lymphoma. CDR3s include the opening cysteine and the closing phenylalanine or tryptophan. D genes are given only for firm matches. The size entry is marked missing in some rows and otherwise reads once, few, many or a size class.

CDR3: CASSGTFTGAGNTEAFF
size: .
D: TRBD1
V: TRBV6-1
length: 17

CDR3: CASSAWDRPNYGYTF
size: few
D: .
V: TRBV7-9
length: 15

CDR3: CASPTRWVFNYGYTF
size: .
D: .
V: TRBV6-5
length: 15

CDR3: CATSRTGTGITEAFF
size: .
D: TRBD1
V: TRBV15
length: 15

CDR3: CASSQGQTEAFF
size: .
D: .
V: TRBV18
length: 12

CDR3: CASSPPPLGGNTIYF
size: .
D: .
V: TRBV7-9
length: 15

CDR3: CASSSPGLAGGPADTQYF
size: .
D: TRBD2
V: TRBV7-9
length: 18

CDR3: CASSYSGANVLTF
size: large
D: .
V: TRBV18
length: 13

CDR3: CASRSETPLSAKNIQYF
size: .
D: .
V: TRBV5-6
length: 17

CDR3: CASSLEVSGGTDTQYF
size: .
D: TRBD2
V: TRBV5-1
length: 16